This T cell receptor (beta chain) was sequenced in a study of blood T cell repertoires in COVID-19 (dated by TCRdb to the early 2020s). Background for the entire study: Samples covering the acute and convalescent phases of COVID-19 were provided by collaborators in the United States, Italy and Spain. Where HLA class I and class II types were available, the types were taken from metadata supplied by the sample provider, not from assay-based typing. A de-identified subject ID, COVID-19 status, age in years and sex were almost always included in the sample metadata. The dataset comprised deeply sampled blood TCRbeta repertoires from subjects exposed to, actively infected with, or recovered from COVID-19. A freely available public database, intended as a resource for researchers studying the immune response to SARS-CoV-2, is where the repertoires were released. The samples were drawn from two sources: the first 160 participants of the ongoing ImmuneRACE study, and 1,200 or so subjects contributed by 6 global collaborators. The prospective study material was composed of cDNA or gDNA derived from T cells, B-cell-depleted T cells, or PBMCs.

Paper-wide results and their limitations: The amount of clinical and demographic metadata varied by source and participant and was provided uncurated.

As regards this clone: Its antigen has not been determined. One base away there is no much larger clone; base qualities are not given.

Each collaborating institution followed its own protocols to collect whole blood in K2EDTA tubes. For TCRbeta analysis, collaborators shipped samples as frozen whole blood, isolated PBMCs, or DNA extracted from either of those sample types. TCRbeta CDR3 regions were amplified from genomic DNA using the immunoSEQ Assay, a bias-controlled multiplex PCR. On the authors' methods: The number of nucleated cells in each sample was estimated by amplification of reference gene primers within the assay. Sequence reads were collapsed and filtered to measure the absolute abundance of every unique TCRbeta CDR3 rearrangement. For each sample, productive Simpson clonality was calculated by taking the square root of Simpson's diversity index across productive rearrangements. TCRdb obtained this table from immuneACCESS and retained in-frame rearrangements with V and J assigned. These tables miss some clones; where compared with another copy, unresolved V genes account for less than half of the shortfall, and the remainder is unexplained. D and trimming were read from the DNA, whereas the V and J calls and clone size are those reported in that table. Here the sample has tens of thousands of clones; roughly 89% occur a single time. Together, the top ten hold around 8.1% of the sample.

From a lookup of the germline V gene, CDR1 and CDR2 are MDHEN and SYDVKM. Trimming accounts for 6 bases at V and 2 bases at J, while the number of junction bases matched to no gene is 5. The CDR3, cysteine through phenylalanine, is 15 amino acids long. Left in the record is the CDR3 DNA by itself, 45 bases read in frame from the first base. Source material: peripheral blood. The TCR was taken from a man aged 30 to 45 with acute or convalescent COVID-19. The V gene is TRBV28 and the J gene is TRBJ2-3; 10 of the junction bases match TRBD2. The DNA sequence is given as TGTGCCAGCAGCTTCGGGACTAGCGACACAGATACGCAGTATTTT. Translation gives CASSFGTSDTDTQYF.